One T cell receptor beta chain is described in this entry. This clone was recorded only once. The antigen it recognizes is unknown. Qualities for individual bases were not recorded, and no much larger clone is one base off. The junction shows trimming of 6 bases on V and 4 bases on J, and the gene matches do not reach 11 bases of it. The CDR3 has 17 amino acids, counting the end cysteine and phenylalanine. The sequence is cut down to CDR3 DNA, 51 bases in frame from base 1. CDR1 and CDR2 (MDHEN, SYDVKM) derive from the germline V gene. The sample is drawn from a study of T cells in localized non-small cell lung cancer (dated by TCRdb to 2018 to 2020). A note on the overall study: Comparing tumors with uninvolved tumor-adjacent lungs, the study looked at the T cell repertoires of around 250 patients with early-stage NSCLC. The cohort comprised around 250 treatment-naïve NSCLC patients with resected, localized lung tumors. Of the NSCLC patients, roughly 130 were male and some 97 were female, and the mean age was approximately 69 years.

On the study overall, not on this receptor specifically: Higher blood T cell density associated with longer overall survival, while higher adjacent-lung clonality associated with shorter survival. Because the study design was exploratory, TCR variables were selected using unadjusted p-values without false-discovery rate correction. Because multi-region tumor sequencing was not performed, intratumor heterogeneity could not be ruled out. Uninvolved tumor-adjacent lung showed the highest T cell clonality, higher than tumor, which suggests more focused antigenic responses in the uninvolved tumor-adjacent lung. A median of about 53 of the top 100 tumor clones were detected in paired uninvolved adjacent lung, and some 30 of these tumor clones were also found among the top 100 clones of the paired uninvolved adjacent lung.

TCR beta CDR3 regions were sequenced from DNA using the immunoSEQ Assay. The published analysis was carried out like this. T cell density was computed as TCR beta template counts normalized to usable DNA estimated by amplifying housekeeping genes. The preseqR package was used to estimate richness by extrapolating to 400,000 templates for PBMC samples and to 120,000 templates for tissue samples. Clonality was taken to be one minus Pielou's evenness. Tissue-enriched TCRs were identified through differential abundance testing performed on productive amino-acid clonotypes, with a minimum total count of 5 and an alpha of 0.1. The Jaccard Index and the Morisita Overlap Index were used to quantify repertoire overlap between compartments. GLIPH grouped TCR beta CDR3s together with public tetramer-defined viral CDR3s, and a viral motif had to include at least three viral sequences and show V-gene enrichment. TCRdb limited this immuneACCESS table to in-frame rearrangements with V and J called. A share of clones is missing; checked studies link under half to unresolved V genes, and the rest is unexplained. V, J and clone size derive from that table, while D and trimming were established from the DNA sequence. This sample has 100,000 to 150,000 clones in its table, and more than 80% of those were observed once. Together, the top ten hold over 1.5% of the sample.

At diagnosis, tumor, uninvolved tumor-adjacent lung and peripheral blood were collected and then preserved as a mix of FFPE and fresh-frozen material. For TCR repertoire profiling, the blood samples were analyzed as peripheral blood mononuclear cells. This receptor was obtained from a female donor at least 60 years old with stage I lung adenocarcinoma. The material was peripheral blood, obtained before any cancer treatment. The chain couples TRBV28 to TRBJ2-7; 14 junctional bases match TRBD2. The nucleotides are TGTGCCAGCAGAGGACTAGCGGGAGGCTCGCAATTTTACGAGCAGTACTTC. It is translated as CASRGLAGGSQFYEQYF.